This note documents a single TCR beta chain sequence. The assay was immunoSEQ multiplex PCR, and TCRdb's table has in-frame clones only and misses some. The sample has 13,000 to 15,000 clones, approximately 84% seen once. This sample was taken from a study of technical replicates of blood from four donors. V was pared by 4 bases and J by 3 bases, with 11 bases of the junction left unmatched. Germline CDR1 is SQVTM and CDR2 is ANQGSEA. CDR3 size: 15 residues. The chain carries TRBV29-1 and TRBJ1-1; 7 nucleotides match TRBD1. Input material: PBMCs. The sequence derives from a human donor in good health. This CDR3 reads CSVGEEGGGDTEAFF. The CDR3 DNA is TGCAGCGTTGGCGAAGAAGGGGGCGGCGACACTGAAGCTTTCTTT. Full variable domain (rest looked up from reference TRBV29-1 and TRBJ1-1): SAVISQKPSRDICQRGTSLTIQCQVDSQVTMMFWYRQQPGQSLTLIATANQGSEATYESGFVIDKFPISRPNLTFSTLTVSNMSPEDSSIYLCSVGEEGGGDTEAFFGQGTRLTVV.